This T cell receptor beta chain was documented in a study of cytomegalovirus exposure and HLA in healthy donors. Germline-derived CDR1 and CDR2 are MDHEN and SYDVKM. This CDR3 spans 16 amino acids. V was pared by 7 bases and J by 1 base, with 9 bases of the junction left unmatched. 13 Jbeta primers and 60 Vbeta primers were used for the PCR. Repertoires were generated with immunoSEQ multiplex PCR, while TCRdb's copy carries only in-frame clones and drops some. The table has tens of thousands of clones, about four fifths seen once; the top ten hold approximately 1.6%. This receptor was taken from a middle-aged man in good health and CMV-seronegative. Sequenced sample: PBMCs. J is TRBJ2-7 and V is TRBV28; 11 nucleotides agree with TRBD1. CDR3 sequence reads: CASIPTGTGGSYEQYF. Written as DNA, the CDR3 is TGTGCCAGCATCCCCACCGGGACAGGGGGATCCTACGAGCAGTACTTC.